What follows are 16 T cell receptor beta chains derived from one specimen sequenced in a study of blood T cell repertoires in COVID-19. Clones were sequenced by immunoSEQ multiplex PCR, and TCRdb holds only the in-frame ones, with some missing. Of approximately 300,000 clones in the sample, more than 90% were seen once. The sequencing input was PBMCs or T cells enriched from blood (not recorded which). The receptor set was obtained from a woman aged 25 to 39 who had recovered from COVID-19.

The chain uses TRBV2 and TRBJ2-7; D is perhaps TRBD1 (5 bases). This CDR3 region has 11 residues. Germline-derived CDR1 and CDR2 are SNHLY and FYNNEI. Between the trimmed V and J ends, which lost 11 bases and 4 bases, there was a span of 12 bases. CDR3 nucleotides: TGTGCCGGGGCAGGGAAATACGAGCAGTACTTC. It translates to CAGAGKYEQYF.

J is TRBJ1-2 and V is TRBV10-3, with 7 bases fitting TRBD1. CDR1 and CDR2 from the germline V gene are ENHRY and SYGVKD. The CDR3 length is 15 residues. After removal of 2 bases from V and 4 bases from J, the junction contained 7 bases not matched to a gene. The CDR3 nucleotides are TGTGCCATCAGTGAGGCCTCGACAGGGACCTATGGCTACACCTTC. Protein product: CAISEASTGTYGYTF.

This clone showed up just once. The chain links TRBV3-1 (or the pseudogene TRBV3-2) to TRBJ2-1, with 9 bases that match TRBD2. The CDR3 length is 14 residues. V lost 4 bases to trimming and J lost 9 bases; unmatched junction nucleotides: 7. Germline CDR1 LGHDT, CDR2 YNNKEL (reference sequence). The CDR3 nucleotides are TGTGCCAGCAGCCGGCTAGCGGGGACTGGTGAGCAGTTCTTC. Residues: CASSRLAGTGEQFF.

The chain joins TRBV7-9 to TRBJ2-1; D is unclear. CDR1 and CDR2 from the germline V gene are SEHNR and FQNEAQ (reference sequence). The V gene lost 1 base and the J gene lost 3 bases, with 7 bases spanning the gap. There are 14 residues in the CDR3. The CDR3 sequence is CASSLGVDYNEQFF. DNA of the CDR3: TGTGCCAGCAGCTTAGGAGTAGACTACAATGAGCAGTTCTTC.

This sequence joins TRBV7-3 and TRBJ2-1; 8 bases match TRBD2. Germline V CDR1 and CDR2: SGHTA, FQGTGA. V trimming: 5 bases; J trimming: 6 bases; junction bases outside the gene matches: 3. CDR3 length: 13 residues. The CDR3: CASSRGGPNEQFF. The CDR3 region has the DNA TGTGCCAGCAGCCGCGGGGGGCCCAATGAGCAGTTCTTC. Supplemented by reference TRBV7-3 and TRBJ2-1, the full variable domain reads GAGVSQTPSNKVTEKGKYVELRCDPISGHTALYWYRQSLGQGPEFLIYFQGTGAADDSGLPNDRFFAVRPEGSVSTLKIQRTERGDSAVYLCASSRGGPNEQFFGPGTRLTVL.

As for this clone: The sample holds other DNA sequences that translate to the same CDR3. The V and J genes are TRBV9 and TRBJ1-1; D is ambiguous. Looked up from germline, CDR1 is SGDLS and CDR2 is YYNGEE. This CDR3 contains 13 residues. Trimming took off 0 bases at V and 5 bases at J, with 8 bases between the two ends. CDR3 sequence (DNA): TGTGCCAGCAGCGTAGGAGTGGAGACTGAAGCTTTCTTT. This translates into CASSVGVETEAFF. Full variable domain (rest looked up from reference TRBV9 and TRBJ1-1): DSGVTQTPKHLITATGQRVTLRCSPRSGDLSVYWYQQSLDQGLQFLIQYYNGEERAKGNILERFSAQQFPDLHSELNLSSLELGDSALYFCASSVGVETEAFFGQGTRLTVV.

This chain connects TRBV4-2 to TRBJ2-4; a weak D match, TRBD1 (5 bases). Germline lookup yields CDR1 LGHNA and CDR2 YNFKEQ. The CDR3 is 16 amino acids. Trimming took off 0 bases at V and 3 bases at J, with 12 bases between the two ends. The CDR3 region has the DNA TGTGCCAGCAGCCAAGAAAGGGGCGGAGTCAAAAACATTCAGTACTTC. It codes for CASSQERGGVKNIQYF.

The chain has TRBV18 and TRBJ2-2, with 9 bases fitting TRBD1. Germline V gene data show CDR1 as KGHSH and CDR2 as LQKENI. This CDR3 is 15 amino acids long. V shed 5 bases and J 6 bases; nucleotides not matched to a gene: 7. CDR3 DNA sequence: TGTGCCAGCTCAACAGGACAGGGGCCGGCCGGGGAGCTGTTTTTT. Its protein is CASSTGQGPAGELFF.

In this sample, this clone turned up once. This chain joins TRBV11-2 and TRBJ2-7; possibly TRBD1 for D (6 bases). The CDR3 loop spans 16 amino acids. V lost 0 bases, J lost 0 bases, and 12 bases lay in between. CDR1 and CDR2 from the germline V gene are SGHAT and FQNNGV. The CDR3 DNA reads as TGTGCCAGCAGCTTAGAGGCAGGGGTGCCCTCCTACGAGCAGTACTTC. Its translation is CASSLEAGVPSYEQYF. Variable domain in full (rest from reference TRBV11-2 and TRBJ2-7): EAGVAQSPRYKIIEKRQSVAFWCNPISGHATLYWYQQILGQGPKLLIQFQNNGVVDDSQLPKDRFSAERLKGVDSTLKIQPAKLEDSAVYLCASSLEAGVPSYEQYFGPGTRLTVT.

The chain combines TRBV4-1 with TRBJ2-3, with 7 bases that match TRBD2. Trimming took 1 base from V and 0 from J; bases not matched to a gene: 4. CDR3 length: 16 amino acids. CDR1 is MGHRA and CDR2 is YSYEKL in the germline V gene. The CDR3, as DNA: TGCGCCAGCAGCCAAGTTTCTAGCGGAAGCACAGATACGCAGTATTTT. It codes for CASSQVSSGSTDTQYF.

V usage is TRBV21-1 and J usage is TRBJ2-4; TRBD2 is taken as the D call from the table, unchecked against the DNA. TRBV21-1 is listed as a pseudogene. The CDR3 consists of 22 residues. The CDR3 sequence: CASSKEGGKLASRLWAKNIQYF. Written as DNA, the CDR3 is TGTGCCAGCAGCAAAGAGGGTGGGAAACTAGCATCGAGGTTATGGGCCAAAAACATTCAGTACTTC.

V and J are TRBV7-2 and TRBJ2-1; weak D call: TRBD2 (6 bases). The CDR3 sequence is 18 residues long. Deletions cut 1 base from V and 8 bases from J, with 24 bases between. CDR1 SGHTA and CDR2 FQGNSA come from the germline V gene. The CDR3 loop reads CASSLVIDQGLGGDEQFF. The CDR3 DNA sequence: TGTGCCAGCAGCTTAGTAATTGATCAGGGCCTTGGCGGGGATGAGCAGTTCTTC.

The chain links TRBV7-3 to TRBJ2-1; 8 positions agree with TRBD1. The CDR3 length is 16 residues. Germline V gene data show CDR1 as SGHTA and CDR2 as FQGTGA. The junction had 7 bases not matched to a gene; V was cut back by 0 bases and J by 6 bases. CDR3 residues: CASSLTYRGKGNEQFF. CDR3 sequence (DNA): TGTGCCAGCAGCTTAACGTACAGGGGGAAAGGCAATGAGCAGTTCTTC. Looking up the rest from reference TRBV7-3 and TRBJ2-1 gives the full variable domain: GAGVSQTPSNKVTEKGKYVELRCDPISGHTALYWYRQSLGQGPEFLIYFQGTGAADDSGLPNDRFFAVRPEGSVSTLKIQRTERGDSAVYLCASSLTYRGKGNEQFFGPGTRLTVL.

V usage is TRBV12-5 and J usage is TRBJ1-2; TRBD1 is a possible D gene (5 bases). The CDR3 runs 13 residues. V lost 2 bases, J lost 4 bases, and 8 bases lay in between. Per the germline V gene, CDR1 is LGHNT and CDR2 is FRNRAP. CDR3 nucleotides: TGTGCTAGTGGTTTGAGGGGCTTCTATGGCTACACCTTC. It yields the protein CASGLRGFYGYTF. Full variable domain (missing parts from reference TRBV12-5 and TRBJ1-2): DARVTQTPRHKVTEMGQEVTMRCQPILGHNTVFWYRQTMMQGLELLAYFRNRAPLDDSGMPKDRFSAEMPDATLATLKIQPSEPRDSAVYFCASGLRGFYGYTFGSGTRLTVV.

This chain links TRBV18 with TRBJ2-2; tentative D call: TRBD1 (5 bases). V lost 2 bases and J lost 3, with 16 bases in between. Germline values: CDR1 KGHSH, CDR2 LQKENI. The CDR3 contains 17 residues. CDR3 nucleotides: TGTGCCAGCTCACCAAGTCAGGGCCAGCCGGACACCGGGGAGCTGTTTTTT. Residues: CASSPSQGQPDTGELFF.

V usage is TRBV30 and J usage is TRBJ1-5; no reliable D call. Germline V CDR1 and CDR2: GTSNPN, SVGIG (reference sequence). V was pared by 1 base and J by 10 bases, with 14 bases between. The CDR3 contains 13 residues. Written as DNA, the CDR3 is TGTGCCTGGAGTGCCGCGGGAAGAAGCCCCCAGCATTTT. It codes for CAWSAAGRSPQHF.